This T cell receptor (beta chain) was sequenced in a study of blood T cell repertoires in COVID-19. Sequencing was performed with immunoSEQ multiplex PCR; in TCRdb, only in-frame clones are kept and a portion is missing. The sample carries fewer than 300,000 clones, over 75% recorded once. This CDR3 spans 15 amino acids. The germline gives CDR1 SQVTM, CDR2 ANQGSEA. The V gene lost 6 bases and the J gene lost 7 bases, with 24 bases spanning the gap. Sequenced: peripheral blood. The genes are TRBV29-1 and TRBJ1-2; D not certain. The TCR comes from a man younger than 35 with active or convalescent COVID-19. The CDR3 is CSVDPAGFGVGGYTF. In DNA form, the CDR3 reads TGCAGCGTCGACCCTGCCGGGTTCGGGGTAGGTGGCTACACCTTC.